Detailed here is one T cell receptor (beta chain). Antigen specificity is unknown. This sample stems from a study of vaccination effects on CD4 cells after COVID-19. Background on the study: Post-vaccine specimens arrived a median 72 days past the second dose. Study-level findings and limits: In vaccinees who were healthy, merely 1 out of 255 vaccine-induced clones cross-reacted with common cold coronaviruses.

Sequencing was preceded by expansion of antigen-specific CD4+ T cells with viral peptide pools in the ViraFEST assay. Following culture for roughly 10 days, CD4+ T cells were isolated. Vaccine administered to participants consisted of two doses of either BNT162b2 or mRNA-1273. Every well housed around 2.1 million PBMC, which grew in culture alongside around 9.9 IU/ml IL-2 and roughly 9.8 ug/ml peptides. The authors exchanged half the medium for IL-2 medium on days 3 and 7. Per the germline V gene, CDR1 is SGHDT and CDR2 is YYEEEE. The CDR3 covers 13 residues. V dropped 6 bases and J dropped 2 bases, with 11 bases sitting between them. Profiled with immunoSEQ multiplex PCR; TCRdb holds only in-frame clones, not every one. The data show about 72,000 clones, around 81% seen once.

This clonotype was sampled from a human donor who received a COVID-19 vaccine. The chain employs TRBV5-6 and TRBJ1-2; D is possibly TRBD1 (6 bases). Sequenced here: CD4+ T cells from PBMCs cultured with HCoV-229E spike peptides, sampled after COVID-19 vaccination. The chain's CDR3 is CASNPGANYGYTF. The CDR3 DNA reads as TGTGCCAGCAACCCAGGGGCGAACTATGGCTACACCTTC.